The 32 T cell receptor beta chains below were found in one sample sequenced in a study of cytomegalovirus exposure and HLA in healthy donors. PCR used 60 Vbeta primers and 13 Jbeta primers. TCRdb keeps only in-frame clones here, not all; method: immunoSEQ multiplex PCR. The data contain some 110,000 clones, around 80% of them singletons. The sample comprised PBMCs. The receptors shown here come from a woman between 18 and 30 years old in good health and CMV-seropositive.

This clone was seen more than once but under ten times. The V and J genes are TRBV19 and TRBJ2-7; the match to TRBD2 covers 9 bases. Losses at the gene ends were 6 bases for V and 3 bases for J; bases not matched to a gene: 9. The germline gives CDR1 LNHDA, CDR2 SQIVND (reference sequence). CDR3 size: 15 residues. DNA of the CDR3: TGTGCCAGTAGCCCTCATAGCGGGAGTATCTACGAGCAGTACTTC. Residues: CASSPHSGSIYEQYF.

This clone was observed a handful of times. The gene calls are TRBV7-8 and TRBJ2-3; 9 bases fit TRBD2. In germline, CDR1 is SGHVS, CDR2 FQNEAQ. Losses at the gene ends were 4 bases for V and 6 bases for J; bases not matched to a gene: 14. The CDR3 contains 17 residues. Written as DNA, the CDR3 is TGTGCCAGCAGCTCCATCTCTGGCGGGAGGGCCTCGGATACGCAGTATTTT. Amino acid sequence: CASSSISGGRASDTQYF.

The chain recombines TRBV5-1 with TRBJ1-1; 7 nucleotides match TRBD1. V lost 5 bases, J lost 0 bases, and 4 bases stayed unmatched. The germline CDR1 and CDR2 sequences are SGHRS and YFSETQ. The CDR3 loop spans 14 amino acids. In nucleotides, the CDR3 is TGCGCCAGCAGAGGGGGACAGTTGAACACTGAAGCTTTCTTT. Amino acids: CASRGGQLNTEAFF.

Here the CDR3 reads CASGGGTRQYNQPQHF. As DNA, the CDR3 is TGTGCCAGCGGGGGGGGGACACGTCAATACAATCAGCCCCAGCATTTT. The chain recombines TRBV9 with TRBJ1-5; a possible D gene is TRBD1 (6 bases). Germline V gene sequence: CDR1 SGDLS, CDR2 YYNGEE. V was pared by 7 bases and J by 3 bases, with 20 bases between. The CDR3 sequence is 16 residues long.

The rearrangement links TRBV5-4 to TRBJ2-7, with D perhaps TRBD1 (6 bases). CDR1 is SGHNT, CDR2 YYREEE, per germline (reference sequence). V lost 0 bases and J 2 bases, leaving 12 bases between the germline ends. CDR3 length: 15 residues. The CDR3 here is CASSLGQGLPYEQYF. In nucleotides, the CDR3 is TGTGCCAGCAGCTTGGGGCAGGGGCTCCCCTACGAGCAGTACTTC.

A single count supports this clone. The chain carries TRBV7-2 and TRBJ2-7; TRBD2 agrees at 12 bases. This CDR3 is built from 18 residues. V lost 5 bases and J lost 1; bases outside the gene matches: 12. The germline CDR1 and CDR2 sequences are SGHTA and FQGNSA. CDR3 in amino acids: CASSPLAGGPLGSYEQYF. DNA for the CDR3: TGTGCCAGCAGCCCTCTAGCGGGAGGGCCATTGGGTTCCTACGAGCAGTACTTC.

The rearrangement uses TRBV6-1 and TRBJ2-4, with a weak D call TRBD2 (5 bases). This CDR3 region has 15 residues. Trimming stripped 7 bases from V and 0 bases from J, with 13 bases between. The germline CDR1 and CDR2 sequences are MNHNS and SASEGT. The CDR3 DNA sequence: TGTGCCAGCACCGGGGTCTTGCTAGCCAAAAACATTCAGTACTTC. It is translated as CASTGVLLAKNIQYF.

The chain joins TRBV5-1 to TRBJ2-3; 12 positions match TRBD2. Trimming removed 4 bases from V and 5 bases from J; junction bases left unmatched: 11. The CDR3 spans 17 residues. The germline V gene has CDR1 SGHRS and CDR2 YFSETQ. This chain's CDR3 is CASSLTSGGSRGDTQYF. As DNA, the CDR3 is TGCGCCAGCAGCCTGACTAGCGGGGGATCACGGGGAGATACGCAGTATTTT. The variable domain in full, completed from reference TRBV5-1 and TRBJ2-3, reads KAGVTQTPRYLIKTRGQQVTLSCSPISGHRSVSWYQQTPGQGLQFLFEYFSETQRNKGNFPGRFSGRQFSNSRSEMNVSTLELGDSALYLCASSLTSGGSRGDTQYFGPGTRLTVL.

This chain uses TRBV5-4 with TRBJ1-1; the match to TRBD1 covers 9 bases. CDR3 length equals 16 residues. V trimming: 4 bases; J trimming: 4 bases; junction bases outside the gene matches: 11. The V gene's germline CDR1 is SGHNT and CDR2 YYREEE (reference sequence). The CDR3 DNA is TGTGCCAGCAGCCCTTCCGTTGCACAGGGGGCCACTGAAGCTTTCTTT. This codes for CASSPSVAQGATEAFF.

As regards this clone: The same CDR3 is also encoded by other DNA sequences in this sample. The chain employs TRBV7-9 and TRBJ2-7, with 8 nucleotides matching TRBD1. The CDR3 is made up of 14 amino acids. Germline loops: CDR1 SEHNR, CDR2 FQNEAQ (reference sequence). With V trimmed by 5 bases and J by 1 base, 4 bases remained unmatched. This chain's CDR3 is CASSPRQGSYEQYF. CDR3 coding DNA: TGTGCCAGCAGCCCCAGACAGGGGTCCTACGAGCAGTACTTC.

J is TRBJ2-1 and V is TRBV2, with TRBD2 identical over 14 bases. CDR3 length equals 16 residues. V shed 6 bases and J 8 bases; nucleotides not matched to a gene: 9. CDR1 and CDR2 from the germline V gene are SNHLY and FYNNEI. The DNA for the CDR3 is TGTGCCAGCAGCCGCGAAGGGACTAGCGGGAGCTATGAGCAGTTCTTC. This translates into CASSREGTSGSYEQFF.

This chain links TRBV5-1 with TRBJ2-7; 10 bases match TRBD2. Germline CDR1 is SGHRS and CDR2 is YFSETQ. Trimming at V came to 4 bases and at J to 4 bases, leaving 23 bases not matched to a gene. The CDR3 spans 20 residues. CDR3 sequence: CASSRSWTSGAPPGSYEQYF. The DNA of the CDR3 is TGCGCCAGCAGCCGGTCCTGGACTAGCGGAGCCCCCCCGGGATCTTACGAGCAGTACTTC.

CDR3 in DNA: TGTGCCAGCAGTTTGCCCGGGACAGGGAGCACAGATACGCAGTATTTT. It translates to CASSLPGTGSTDTQYF. The J gene is TRBJ2-3, the V gene TRBV28, with 9 positions matching TRBD1. The CDR3 runs 16 residues. Per germline, CDR1 MDHEN and CDR2 SYDVKM. V lost 3 bases, J lost 0 bases, and 4 bases stayed unmatched.

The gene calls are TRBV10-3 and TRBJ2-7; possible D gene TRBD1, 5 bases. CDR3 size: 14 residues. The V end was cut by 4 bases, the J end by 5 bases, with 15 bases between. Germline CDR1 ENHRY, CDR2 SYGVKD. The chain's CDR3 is CAISARPGNNEQYF. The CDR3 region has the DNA TGTGCCATCAGTGCCCGACCAGGGAACAACGAGCAGTACTTC.

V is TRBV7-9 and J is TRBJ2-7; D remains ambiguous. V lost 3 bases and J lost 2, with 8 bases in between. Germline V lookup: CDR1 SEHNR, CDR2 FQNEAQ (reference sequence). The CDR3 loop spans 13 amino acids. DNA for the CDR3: TGTGCCAGCAGCTTCTCTAATACCTACGAGCAGTACTTC. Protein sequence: CASSFSNTYEQYF.

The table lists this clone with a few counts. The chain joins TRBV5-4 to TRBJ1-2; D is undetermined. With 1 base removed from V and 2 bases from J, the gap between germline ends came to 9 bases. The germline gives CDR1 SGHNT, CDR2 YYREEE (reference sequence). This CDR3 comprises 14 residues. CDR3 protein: CASSLSQVNYGYTF. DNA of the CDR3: TGTGCCAGCAGCTTGAGCCAGGTGAACTATGGCTACACCTTC.

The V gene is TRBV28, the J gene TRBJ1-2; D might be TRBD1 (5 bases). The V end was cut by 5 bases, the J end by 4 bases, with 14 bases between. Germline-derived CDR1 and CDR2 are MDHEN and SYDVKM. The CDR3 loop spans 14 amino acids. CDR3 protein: CASSNRQQSYGYTF. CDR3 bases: TGTGCCAGCAGTAATCGACAGCAATCCTATGGCTACACCTTC.

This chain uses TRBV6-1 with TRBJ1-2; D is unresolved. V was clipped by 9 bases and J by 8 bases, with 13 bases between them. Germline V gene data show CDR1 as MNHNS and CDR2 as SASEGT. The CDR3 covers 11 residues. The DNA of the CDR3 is TGTGCCAGTAGTTTACCCGGGGGCTACACCTTC. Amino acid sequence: CASSLPGGYTF.

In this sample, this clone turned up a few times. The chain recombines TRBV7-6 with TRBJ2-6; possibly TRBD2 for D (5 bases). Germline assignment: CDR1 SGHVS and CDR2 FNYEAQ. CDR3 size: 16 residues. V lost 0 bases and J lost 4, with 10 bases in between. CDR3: CASSLARARGANVLTF. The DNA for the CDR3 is TGTGCCAGCAGCTTAGCGAGGGCGCGAGGGGCCAACGTCCTGACTTTC.

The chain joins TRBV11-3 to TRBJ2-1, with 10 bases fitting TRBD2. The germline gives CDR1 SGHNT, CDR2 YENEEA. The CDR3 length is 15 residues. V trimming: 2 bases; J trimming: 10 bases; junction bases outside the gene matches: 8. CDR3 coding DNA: TGTGCCAGCAGCTTAATGCTAGCGGGAGTACGGGAGCAGTTCTTC. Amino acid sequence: CASSLMLAGVREQFF.

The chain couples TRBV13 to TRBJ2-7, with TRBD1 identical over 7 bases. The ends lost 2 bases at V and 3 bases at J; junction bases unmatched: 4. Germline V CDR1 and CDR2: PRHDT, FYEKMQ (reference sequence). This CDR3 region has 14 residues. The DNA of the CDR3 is TGTGCCAGCAGCTTAAACAGGGGACACTACGAGCAGTACTTC. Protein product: CASSLNRGHYEQYF.

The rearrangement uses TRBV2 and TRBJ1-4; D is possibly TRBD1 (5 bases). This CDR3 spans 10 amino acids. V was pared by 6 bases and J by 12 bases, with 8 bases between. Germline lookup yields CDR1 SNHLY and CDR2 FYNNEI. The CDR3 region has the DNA TGTGCCAGCAGGACAGCAGAACTGTTTTTT. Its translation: CASRTAELFF.

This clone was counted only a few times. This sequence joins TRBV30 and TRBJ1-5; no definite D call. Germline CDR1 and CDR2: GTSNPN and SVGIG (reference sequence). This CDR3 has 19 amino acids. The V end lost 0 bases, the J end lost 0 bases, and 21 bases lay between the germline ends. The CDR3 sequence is CAWSVRRGSTDYSNQPQHF. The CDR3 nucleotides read TGTGCCTGGAGTGTACGGAGAGGATCTACCGATTATAGCAATCAGCCCCAGCATTTT.

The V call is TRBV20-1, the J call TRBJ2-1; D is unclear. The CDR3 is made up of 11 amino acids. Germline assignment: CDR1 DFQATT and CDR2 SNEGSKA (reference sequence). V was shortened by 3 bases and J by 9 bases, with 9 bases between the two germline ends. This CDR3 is CSARSRAEQFF. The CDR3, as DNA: TGCAGTGCTAGGAGCCGCGCTGAGCAGTTCTTC.

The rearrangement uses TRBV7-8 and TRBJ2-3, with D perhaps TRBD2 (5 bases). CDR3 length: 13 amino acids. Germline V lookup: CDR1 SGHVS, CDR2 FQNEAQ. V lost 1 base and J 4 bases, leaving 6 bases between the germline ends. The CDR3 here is CASSLGRPDTQYF. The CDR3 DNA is TGTGCCAGCAGCTTAGGGAGGCCAGATACGCAGTATTTT.

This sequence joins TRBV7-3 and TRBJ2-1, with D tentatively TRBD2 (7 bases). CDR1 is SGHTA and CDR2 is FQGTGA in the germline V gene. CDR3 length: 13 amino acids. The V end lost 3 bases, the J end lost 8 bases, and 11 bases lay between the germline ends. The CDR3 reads CASSFGGGDEQFF. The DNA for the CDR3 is TGTGCCAGCAGCTTCGGCGGGGGCGATGAGCAGTTCTTC.

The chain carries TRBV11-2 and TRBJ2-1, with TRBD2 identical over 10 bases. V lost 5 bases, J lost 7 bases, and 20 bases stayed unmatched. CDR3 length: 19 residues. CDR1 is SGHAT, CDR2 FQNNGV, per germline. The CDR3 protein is CASSQTFTTSGVFRNEQFF. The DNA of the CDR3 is TGTGCCAGCAGCCAAACTTTTACCACTAGCGGGGTCTTTAGGAATGAGCAGTTCTTC.

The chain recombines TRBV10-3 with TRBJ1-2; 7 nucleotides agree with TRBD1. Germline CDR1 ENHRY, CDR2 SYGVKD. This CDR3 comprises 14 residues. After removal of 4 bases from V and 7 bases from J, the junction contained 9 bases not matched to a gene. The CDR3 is CAISAQTGPGGYTF. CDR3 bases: TGTGCCATCAGTGCACAGACAGGGCCAGGTGGCTACACCTTC.

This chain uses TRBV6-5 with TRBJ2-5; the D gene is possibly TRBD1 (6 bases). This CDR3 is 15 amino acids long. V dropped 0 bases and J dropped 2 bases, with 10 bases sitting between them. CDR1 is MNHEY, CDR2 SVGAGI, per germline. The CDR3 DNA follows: TGTGCCAGCAGTTACTCCCTCAGGGGACAAGAGACCCAGTACTTC. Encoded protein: CASSYSLRGQETQYF.

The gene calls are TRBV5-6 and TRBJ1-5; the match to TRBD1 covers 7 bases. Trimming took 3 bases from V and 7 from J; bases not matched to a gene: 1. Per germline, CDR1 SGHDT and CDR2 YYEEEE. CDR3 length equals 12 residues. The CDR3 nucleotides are TGTGCCAGCAGCTCAGGGGGACAGCCCCAGCATTTT. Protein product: CASSSGGQPQHF.

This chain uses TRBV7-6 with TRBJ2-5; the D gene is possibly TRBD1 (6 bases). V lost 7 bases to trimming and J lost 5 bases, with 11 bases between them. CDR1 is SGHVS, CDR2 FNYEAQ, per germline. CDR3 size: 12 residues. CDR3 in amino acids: CASTPRGETQYF. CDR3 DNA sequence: TGTGCCAGCACCCCGAGGGGGGAGACCCAGTACTTC.

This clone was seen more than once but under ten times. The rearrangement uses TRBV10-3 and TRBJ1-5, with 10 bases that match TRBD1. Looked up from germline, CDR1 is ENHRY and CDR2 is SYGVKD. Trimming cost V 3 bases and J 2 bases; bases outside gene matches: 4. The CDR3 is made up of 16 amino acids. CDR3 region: CAISDRDRGRNQPQHF. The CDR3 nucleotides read TGTGCCATCAGTGACCGGGACAGGGGCCGCAATCAGCCCCAGCATTTT.